The clone carrying this T cell receptor (beta chain) was found once. Its antigen is as yet unknown. The record originates from a study of cytomegalovirus exposure and HLA in healthy donors. PCR involved 60 Vbeta and 13 Jbeta primers. The protocol was immunoSEQ multiplex PCR, while the TCRdb copy is restricted to in-frame clones and leaves out a portion. The top ten clones hold less than 2.5% of a sample with 150,000 to 200,000 clones, around 85% of them seen once. The CDR3 is 14 amino acids. The V and J ends lost 0 bases and 7 bases respectively, with 13 bases between them. Germline V gene lookup returns CDR1 SQVTM and CDR2 ANQGSEA. Whole-study findings and limits: With further analysis later on, most CMV-associated TCR beta chains appeared HLA-restricted. Accurate predictions that matched the HLA-A and HLA-B alleles of most subjects were reportedly made from TCR beta sequences. Both high specificity and high sensitivity reportedly marked the classifier's diagnosis of cytomegalovirus status.

The rearrangement links TRBV29-1 to TRBJ2-1, with D tentatively TRBD1 (5 bases). The sample taken for sequencing was PBMCs. The sequence derives from a woman between 45 and 60 years old in good health and CMV-seronegative. The CDR3 loop is CSVEDSQATNEQFF. The DNA for the CDR3 is TGCAGCGTTGAAGATTCACAGGCCACGAATGAGCAGTTCTTC.